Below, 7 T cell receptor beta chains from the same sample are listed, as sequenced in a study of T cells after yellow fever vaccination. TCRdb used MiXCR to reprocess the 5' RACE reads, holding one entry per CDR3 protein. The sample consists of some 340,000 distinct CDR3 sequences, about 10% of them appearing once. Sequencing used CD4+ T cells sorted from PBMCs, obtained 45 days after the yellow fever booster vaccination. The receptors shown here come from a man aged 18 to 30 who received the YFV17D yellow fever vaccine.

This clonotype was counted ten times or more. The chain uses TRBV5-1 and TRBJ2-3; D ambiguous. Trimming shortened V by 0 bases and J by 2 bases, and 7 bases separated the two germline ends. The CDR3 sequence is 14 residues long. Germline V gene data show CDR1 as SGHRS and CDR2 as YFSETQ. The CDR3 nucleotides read TGCGCCAGCAGCTTGGCCTCCCACACAGATACGCAGTATTTT. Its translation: CASSLASHTDTQYF.

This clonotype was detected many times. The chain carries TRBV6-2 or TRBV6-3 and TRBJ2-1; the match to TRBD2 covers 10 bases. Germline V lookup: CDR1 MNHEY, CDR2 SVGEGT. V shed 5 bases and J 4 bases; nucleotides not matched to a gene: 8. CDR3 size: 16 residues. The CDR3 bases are TGTGCCAGCAGTCCCCTTTTACTAGCGGGGTACAATGAGCAGTTCTTC. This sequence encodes CASSPLLLAGYNEQFF.

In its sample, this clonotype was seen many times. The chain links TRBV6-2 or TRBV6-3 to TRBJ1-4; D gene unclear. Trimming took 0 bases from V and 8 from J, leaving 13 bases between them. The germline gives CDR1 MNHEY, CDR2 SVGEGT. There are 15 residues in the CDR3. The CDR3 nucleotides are TGTGCCAGCAGTTACTCGCGGAGGTCTGAGGAAAAACTGTTTTTT. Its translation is CASSYSRRSEEKLFF.

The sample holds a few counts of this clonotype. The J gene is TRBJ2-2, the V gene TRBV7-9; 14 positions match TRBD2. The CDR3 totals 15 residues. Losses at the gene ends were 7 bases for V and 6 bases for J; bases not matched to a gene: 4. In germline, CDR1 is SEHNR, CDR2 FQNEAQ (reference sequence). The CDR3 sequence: CASTGLAGGPGELFF. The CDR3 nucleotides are TGTGCCAGCACAGGACTAGCGGGGGGTCCCGGGGAGCTGTTTTTT.

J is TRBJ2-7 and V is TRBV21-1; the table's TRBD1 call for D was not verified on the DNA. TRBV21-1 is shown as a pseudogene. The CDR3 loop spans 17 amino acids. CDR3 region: CASGNLGDREGSYEQYV. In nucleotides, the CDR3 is TGTGCCAGCGGCAATCTTGGGGACAGGGAGGGGTCCTACGAGCAGTACGTC.

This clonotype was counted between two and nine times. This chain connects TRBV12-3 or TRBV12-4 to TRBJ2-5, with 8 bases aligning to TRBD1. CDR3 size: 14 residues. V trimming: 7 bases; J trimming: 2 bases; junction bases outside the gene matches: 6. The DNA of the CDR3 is TGTGCCAGCACTCTCCGGGACAGGCAAGAGACCCAGTACTTC. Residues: CASTLRDRQETQYF.

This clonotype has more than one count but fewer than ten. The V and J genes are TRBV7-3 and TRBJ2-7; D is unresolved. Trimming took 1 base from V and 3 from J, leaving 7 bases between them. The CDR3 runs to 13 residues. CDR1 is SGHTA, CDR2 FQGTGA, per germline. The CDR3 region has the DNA TGTGCCAGCAGCTTAATGGCAGGCTACGAGCAGTACTTC. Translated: CASSLMAGYEQYF.